Below, one T cell receptor beta chain is given with its context. Method: immunoSEQ multiplex PCR; TCRdb's copy keeps in-frame clones and lacks some. This table holds approximately 48,000 clones, about 83% found once. With baseline, cycle 4 day 1, and cycle 7 day 1 as timepoints, blood was sampled. This sample is part of a study of OX40 agonist ivuxolimab in advanced cancers. Germline CDR1 SGHVS, CDR2 FQNEAQ. The V and J ends lost 3 bases and 5 bases, in that order; junction bases with no gene match: 7. CDR3 length equals 15 residues. The sequencing used CD4+ or CD8+ T cells sorted from blood, collected in a trial of the OX40 agonist ivuxolimab. The sequence derives from an adult with an advanced solid tumor such as melanoma, head and neck, liver or kidney cancer. This chain links TRBV7-8 with TRBJ2-1, with 7 positions matching TRBD1. The CDR3 DNA is TGTGCCAGCAGCTTTGACAGGGTGTACGACAATGAGCAGTTCTTC. It is translated as CASSFDRVYDNEQFF.